The 21 T cell receptor beta chains below come from one sample, sequenced in a study of cytomegalovirus exposure and HLA in healthy donors. Assay used: immunoSEQ multiplex PCR; TCRdb lists only in-frame clones, some missing. The data contain about 160,000 clones, under 90% of them singletons. The sample comprised PBMCs. The receptors here all came from a woman under 30 in good health and CMV-seropositive.

The chain combines TRBV28 with TRBJ2-7, with 9 bases lining up with TRBD2. Germline CDR1 MDHEN, CDR2 SYDVKM. The length of the CDR3 is 15 residues. J gave up 2 bases and V 3 bases, and 5 bases lay outside the gene matches. The CDR3: CASSFRLAATYEQYF. The CDR3 coding sequence is TGTGCCAGCAGTTTTAGACTAGCGGCTACCTACGAGCAGTACTTC.

The rearrangement uses TRBV29-1 and TRBJ2-7; D possibly corresponds to TRBD2 (6 bases). The ends were cut back, 4 bases at V and 6 bases at J, with 10 bases in the middle. This CDR3 has 11 amino acids. Germline CDR1 reads SQVTM; CDR2 reads ANQGSEA. The CDR3 DNA follows: TGCAGCGTTGGGGGCGGGGTCGAGCAGTACTTC. This encodes CSVGGGVEQYF.

V is TRBV2 and J is TRBJ2-2; TRBD1 matches 8 bases. V lost 7 bases, J lost 3 bases, and 7 bases stayed unmatched. CDR1 SNHLY and CDR2 FYNNEI come from the germline V gene. There are 15 residues in the CDR3. The CDR3 nucleotides are TGTGCCAGCAATGAGGACAGGGCGGACACCGGGGAGCTGTTTTTT. Amino acid sequence: CASNEDRADTGELFF.

The chain uses TRBV11-2 and TRBJ2-1; D call uncertain. CDR3 length equals 13 residues. The germline V gene has CDR1 SGHAT and CDR2 FQNNGV. Trimming stripped 2 bases from V and 5 bases from J, with 7 bases between. The DNA for the CDR3 is TGTGCCAGCAGCTTATGGCAGAACAATGAGCAGTTCTTC. Translated, it gives CASSLWQNNEQFF.

This chain joins TRBV5-1 and TRBJ1-4; D call uncertain. This CDR3 has 14 residues. The ends were cut back, 1 base at V and 7 bases at J, with 11 bases in the middle. Germline V gives CDR1 SGHRS, CDR2 YFSETQ. CDR3 sequence (DNA): TGCGCCAGCAGCTTGTTGGTGGGGAGTGAAAAACTGTTTTTT. Its translation is CASSLLVGSEKLFF.

The V and J genes are TRBV30 and TRBJ2-2, with D perhaps TRBD2 (6 bases). The CDR3 is 13 amino acids. In germline, CDR1 is GTSNPN, CDR2 SVGIG (reference sequence). Trimming removed 5 bases at V and 3 bases at J, with 10 bases between. CDR3 coding DNA: TGTGCCTGGTCGGGAGCCGACACCGGGGAGCTGTTTTTT. The encoded protein is CAWSGADTGELFF.

V is TRBV19 and J is TRBJ2-4; 7 nucleotides align to TRBD2. Germline V gene sequence: CDR1 LNHDA, CDR2 SQIVND (reference sequence). The CDR3 consists of 14 residues. V lost 10 bases, J lost 0 bases, and 6 bases stayed unmatched. The CDR3 DNA reads TGTGCCACCAAGGGAGGGGAAGCCAAAAACATTCAGTACTTC. It codes for CATKGGEAKNIQYF.

This chain uses TRBV9 with TRBJ2-1; 7 bases map to TRBD2. Germline V gene sequence: CDR1 SGDLS, CDR2 YYNGEE. The CDR3 runs to 14 residues. Losses at the gene ends were 0 bases for V and 4 bases for J; bases not matched to a gene: 1. CDR3 protein: CASSVGTRYNEQFF. CDR3 DNA: TGTGCCAGCAGCGTAGGGACTAGATACAATGAGCAGTTCTTC.

This chain links TRBV30 with TRBJ2-1; 12 nucleotides line up with TRBD2. The CDR3 runs 15 residues. V lost 5 bases and J lost 0; bases outside the gene matches: 2. Germline V gene lookup returns CDR1 GTSNPN and CDR2 SVGIG (reference sequence). The CDR3 DNA reads TGTGCCTGGTCTAGCGGGAGGGGCTCCTACAATGAGCAGTTCTTC. Translating it yields CAWSSGRGSYNEQFF. Full variable domain (rest looked up from reference TRBV30 and TRBJ2-1): SQTIHQWPATLVQPVGSPLSLECTVEGTSNPNLYWYRQAAGRGLQLLFYSVGIGQISSEVPQNLSASRPQDRQFILSSKKLLLSDSGFYLCAWSSGRGSYNEQFFGPGTRLTVL.

This sequence joins TRBV11-2 and TRBJ2-1, with a tentative D call TRBD2 (5 bases). Germline CDR1 reads SGHAT; CDR2 reads FQNNGV. V shed 1 base and J shed 5 bases, with 6 bases lying between them. The CDR3 runs to 13 residues. The CDR3 protein is CASSLGRHNEQFF. The CDR3, as DNA: TGTGCCAGCAGCTTAGGGAGGCACAATGAGCAGTTCTTC.

The CDR3 spells CASSLGGGRGYNEQFF. CDR3 sequence (DNA): TGTGCCAGCAGCTTGGGCGGCGGGAGGGGGTACAATGAGCAGTTCTTC. The V gene is TRBV5-4, the J gene TRBJ2-1, with 9 positions matching TRBD2. In germline, CDR1 is SGHNT, CDR2 YYREEE (reference sequence). The ends lost 0 bases at V and 4 bases at J; junction bases unmatched: 5. This CDR3 region has 16 residues.

Only a few counts were recorded for this clone. CDR3 loop: CASSYEWGTGGTEAFF. The CDR3 nucleotides read TGTGCCAGCAGTTACGAGTGGGGGACAGGGGGCACTGAAGCTTTCTTT. The chain couples TRBV6-5 to TRBJ1-1, with 11 bases that match TRBD1. CDR1 is MNHEY, CDR2 SVGAGI, per germline. CDR3 length: 16 amino acids. Trimming took 2 bases from V and 4 from J; bases not matched to a gene: 6.

The chain uses TRBV18 and TRBJ2-4, with D tentatively TRBD2 (6 bases). Germline assignment: CDR1 KGHSH and CDR2 LQKENI. With 5 bases removed from V and 12 bases from J, the gap between germline ends came to 17 bases. This CDR3 has 13 amino acids. This CDR3 is CASSWGPRETQYF. The CDR3 DNA reads TGTGCCAGCTCATGGGGACCCCGGGAGACTCAGTACTTC.

CDR3 sequence reads: CASSPRTGPQPQHF. CDR3 bases: TGTGCCAGTAGTCCAAGGACAGGCCCTCAGCCCCAGCATTTT. The chain carries TRBV19 and TRBJ1-5; 7 bases map to TRBD1. Germline V CDR1 and CDR2: LNHDA, SQIVND (reference sequence). After removal of 5 bases from V and 6 bases from J, the junction contained 7 bases not matched to a gene. The CDR3 totals 14 residues.

The V call is TRBV2, the J call TRBJ2-7; 7 bases map to TRBD2. The V and J ends lost 2 bases and 11 bases, in that order; junction bases with no gene match: 9. This CDR3 contains 13 residues. Looked up from germline, CDR1 is SNHLY and CDR2 is FYNNEI. CDR3 protein: CASSERGSGPKYF. In DNA, the CDR3 is TGTGCCAGCAGTGAACGTGGTAGCGGGCCTAAGTACTTC.

CDR3 sequence reads: CASSPLQGIGQQYF. In DNA, the CDR3 is TGCGCCAGCAGCCCGCTGCAGGGGATCGGCCAGCAGTACTTC. V is TRBV4-1 and J is TRBJ2-7, with D maybe TRBD1 (6 bases). The CDR3 is 14 amino acids. Germline CDR1 and CDR2: MGHRA and YSYEKL. Between the trimmed V and J ends, which lost 4 bases and 8 bases, there was a span of 18 bases.

The chain carries TRBV4-1 and TRBJ2-7, with 16 nucleotides matching TRBD2. CDR1 MGHRA and CDR2 YSYEKL come from the germline V gene. This CDR3 is 18 amino acids long. V lost 3 bases to trimming and J lost 9 bases; unmatched junction nucleotides: 14. The CDR3 region is CASSQDGTGTSGRARQYF. The CDR3, as DNA: TGCGCCAGCAGCCAGGACGGTACTGGGACTAGCGGGAGGGCTCGGCAGTACTTC.

This clone was found a few times. CDR3 coding DNA: TGTGCCAGCAGCTTGGACACGCGGACCTACGAGCAGTACTTC. Protein product: CASSLDTRTYEQYF. This chain joins TRBV5-6 and TRBJ2-7, with no clear D. Germline V gene data show CDR1 as SGHDT and CDR2 as YYEEEE. This CDR3 spans 14 amino acids. Trimming stripped 0 bases from V and 2 bases from J, with 9 bases between.

The chain has TRBV5-4 and TRBJ2-1; D is unresolved. The CDR3 is made up of 16 amino acids. V gave up 1 base and J gave up 0 bases, with 11 bases separating them. Germline V CDR1 and CDR2: SGHNT, YYREEE (reference sequence). Here the CDR3 reads CASSLRLAASYNEQFF. The CDR3 coding sequence is TGTGCCAGCAGCTTGAGGTTAGCTGCCTCCTACAATGAGCAGTTCTTC. Full variable domain (outside the CDR3, taken from reference TRBV5-4 and TRBJ2-1): ETGVTQSPTHLIKTRGQQVTLRCSSQSGHNTVSWYQQALGQGPQFIFQYYREEENGRGNFPPRFSGLQFPNYSSELNVNALELDDSALYLCASSLRLAASYNEQFFGPGTRLTVL.

The V call is TRBV7-9, the J call TRBJ2-1; 7 bases align to TRBD2. The CDR3 is 17 amino acids. Per the germline V gene, CDR1 is SEHNR and CDR2 is FQNEAQ (reference sequence). The junction had 19 bases not matched to a gene; V was cut back by 5 bases and J by 9 bases. The CDR3 region is CASSGLELALGLREQFF. CDR3 DNA: TGTGCCAGCAGCGGACTAGAACTAGCTCTTGGGTTGCGTGAGCAGTTCTTC. The variable domain in full, with the rest retrieved from reference TRBV7-9 and TRBJ2-1, is DTGVSQNPRHKITKRGQNVTFRCDPISEHNRLYWYRQTLGQGPEFLTYFQNEAQLEKSRLLSDRFSAERPKGSFSTLEIQRTEQGDSAMYLCASSGLELALGLREQFFGPGTRLTVL.

V usage is TRBV11-2 and J usage is TRBJ2-1, with 7 bases that match TRBD2. Per the germline V gene, CDR1 is SGHAT and CDR2 is FQNNGV. V lost 2 bases, J lost 8 bases, and 6 bases stayed unmatched. The CDR3 is 14 residues long. The CDR3 is CASSLWGGADEQFF. The CDR3 DNA reads TGTGCCAGCAGCTTATGGGGGGGTGCGGATGAGCAGTTCTTC.